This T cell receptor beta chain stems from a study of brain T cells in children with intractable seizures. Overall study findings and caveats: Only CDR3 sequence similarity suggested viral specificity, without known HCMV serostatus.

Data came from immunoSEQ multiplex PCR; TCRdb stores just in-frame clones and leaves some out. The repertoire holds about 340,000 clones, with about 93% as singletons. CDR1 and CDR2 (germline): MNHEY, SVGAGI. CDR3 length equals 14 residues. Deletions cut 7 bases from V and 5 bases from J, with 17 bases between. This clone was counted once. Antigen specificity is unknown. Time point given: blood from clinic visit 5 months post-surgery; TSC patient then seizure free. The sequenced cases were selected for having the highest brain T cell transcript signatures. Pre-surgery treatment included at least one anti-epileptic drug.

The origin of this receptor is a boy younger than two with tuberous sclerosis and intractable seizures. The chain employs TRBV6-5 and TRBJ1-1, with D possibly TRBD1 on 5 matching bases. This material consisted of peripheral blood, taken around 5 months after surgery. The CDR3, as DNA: TGTGCCAGCACCAAACCCGACAGAAATACTGAAGCTTTCTTT. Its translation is CASTKPDRNTEAFF.